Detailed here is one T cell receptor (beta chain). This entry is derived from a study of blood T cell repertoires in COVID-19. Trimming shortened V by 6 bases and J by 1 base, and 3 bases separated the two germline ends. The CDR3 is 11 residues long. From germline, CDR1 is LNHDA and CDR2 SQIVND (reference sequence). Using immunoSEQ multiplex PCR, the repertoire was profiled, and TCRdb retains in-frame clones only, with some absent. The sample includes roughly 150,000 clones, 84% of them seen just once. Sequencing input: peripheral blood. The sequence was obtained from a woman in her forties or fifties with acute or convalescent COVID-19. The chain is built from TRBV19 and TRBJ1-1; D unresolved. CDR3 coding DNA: TGTGCCAGTAGAGCGAACACTGAAGCTTTCTTT. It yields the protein CASRANTEAFF.